Here is one T cell receptor (beta chain) with its context. The antigen it binds to is not known. No per-base quality is available; no much larger clone lies one base away. The data are from a study of blood T cell repertoires in COVID-19 (TCRdb year 2020). A note on the overall study: The collaborator samples originated in the United States, Italy and Spain and spanned the acute and convalescent phases of COVID-19. The prospective study material was composed of cDNA or gDNA derived from T cells, B-cell-depleted T cells, or PBMCs. Deeply sampled blood TCRbeta repertoires from subjects exposed to, actively infected with, or recovered from COVID-19 were included in the dataset. The repertoires were released in a freely available public database intended as a resource for research on the immune response to SARS-CoV-2. Samples were obtained from the ongoing ImmuneRACE study (first 160 participants) and from about 1,300 subjects provided by 6 global collaborators. The sample metadata nearly always contained a de-identified subject ID, COVID-19 status, age in years and sex. Where available, HLA class I and class II types were taken from metadata supplied by the sample provider and were not determined by assay-based typing.

The germline V gene provides CDR1 MNHNS and CDR2 SASEGT. The CDR3 starts with the cysteine, ends with the phenylalanine, and has 15 residues. Just the 45-base CDR3 DNA is kept, in frame starting at base 1. V is cut by 2 bases and J by 0 bases, and the space between the germline ends is 8 bases. Participants in the prospective study were enrolled through a virtual design, were aged roughly 18 to 90 years, and lived in fewer than 30 United States geographic areas. In the prospective study, cohorts were assigned on the basis of participant-reported clinical history obtained from a screening survey and a study questionnaire. Recovered participants in ImmuneRACE Cohort 3 were defined by two consecutive negative NP/OP PCR tests, clearance by a healthcare professional, or resolution of symptoms. Mobile phlebotomists in the prospective study collected whole blood, serum and a nasopharyngeal or oropharyngeal swab from every participant. Participants in the prospective study had the option to provide additional blood draws and questionnaires over a roughly 2-month period. Before DNA extraction, blood samples from the prospective study were shipped at room temperature or frozen.

Paper-wide results and their limitations: How much clinical and demographic metadata was included differed by source and by participant, and the metadata was provided uncurated.

TCRbeta CDR3 regions were amplified from genomic DNA by means of the immunoSEQ Assay, a bias-controlled multiplex PCR. In the original analysis: The number of nucleated cells in each sample was estimated by amplification of reference gene primers within the assay. Sequence reads were collapsed and filtered to measure the absolute abundance of every unique TCRbeta CDR3 rearrangement. For each sample, productive Simpson clonality was calculated as the square root of Simpson's diversity index over productive rearrangements. TCRdb's version of the immuneACCESS table is confined to in-frame rearrangements and falls short of the full clone set. An unresolved V gene accounts for under half of the shortfall where checked; the remainder is of unknown origin. D and trimming were read from the DNA, whereas the V and J calls and clone size are those reported in that table. The sample data list about 46,000 clones, and about 88% of these were observed just once. Approximately 3.1% of the sample goes to the ten largest clones.

Sequenced: PBMCs or T cells enriched from blood (not recorded which). This sequence originates from a woman in her 50s who had recovered from COVID-19. Recombination connected TRBV6-1 to TRBJ1-5; the D segment cannot be called with confidence. The CDR3 in this case is CASSELRDSNQPQHF. The DNA is as follows: TGTGCCAGCAGTGAACTGAGGGATAGCAATCAGCCCCAGCATTTT.